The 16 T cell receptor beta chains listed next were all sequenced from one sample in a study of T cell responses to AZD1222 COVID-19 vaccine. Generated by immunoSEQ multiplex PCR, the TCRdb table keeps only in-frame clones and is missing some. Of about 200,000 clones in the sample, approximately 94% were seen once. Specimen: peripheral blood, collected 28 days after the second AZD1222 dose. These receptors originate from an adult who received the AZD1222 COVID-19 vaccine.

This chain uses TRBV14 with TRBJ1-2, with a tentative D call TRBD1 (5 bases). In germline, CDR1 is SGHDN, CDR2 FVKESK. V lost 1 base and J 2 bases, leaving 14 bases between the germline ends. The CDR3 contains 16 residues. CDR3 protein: CASSQASRGRNYGYTF. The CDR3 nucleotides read TGTGCCAGCAGCCAAGCTAGTCGGGGACGAAACTATGGCTACACCTTC.

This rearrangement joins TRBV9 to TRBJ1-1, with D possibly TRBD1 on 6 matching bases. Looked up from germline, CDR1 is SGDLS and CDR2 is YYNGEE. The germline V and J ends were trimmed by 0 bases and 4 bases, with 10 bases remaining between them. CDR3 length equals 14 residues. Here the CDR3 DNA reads TGTGCCAGCAGCGTAGCAGGGGCGGGCACTGAAGCTTTCTTT. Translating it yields CASSVAGAGTEAFF.

The CDR3 DNA reads as TGTGCCAGTAGTCGCAGGAATGATATATCAACTAATGAAAAACTGTTTTTT. Protein sequence: CASSRRNDISTNEKLFF. V and J are TRBV19 and TRBJ1-4; no firm D call. V was pared by 5 bases and J by 0 bases, with 16 bases between. CDR1 LNHDA and CDR2 SQIVND come from the germline V gene (reference sequence). This CDR3 comprises 17 residues. Drawing the rest from reference TRBV19 and TRBJ1-4, the complete variable domain is DGGITQSPKYLFRKEGQNVTLSCEQNLNHDAMYWYRQDPGQGLRLIYYSQIVNDFQKGDIAEGYSVSREKKESFPLTVTSAQKNPTAFYLCASSRRNDISTNEKLFFGSGTQLSVL.

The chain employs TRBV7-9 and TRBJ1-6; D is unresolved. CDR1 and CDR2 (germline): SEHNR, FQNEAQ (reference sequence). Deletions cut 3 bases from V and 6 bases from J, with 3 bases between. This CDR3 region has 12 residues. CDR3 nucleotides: TGTGCCAGCAGCTTTCTTAATTCACCCCTCCACTTT. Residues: CASSFLNSPLHF.

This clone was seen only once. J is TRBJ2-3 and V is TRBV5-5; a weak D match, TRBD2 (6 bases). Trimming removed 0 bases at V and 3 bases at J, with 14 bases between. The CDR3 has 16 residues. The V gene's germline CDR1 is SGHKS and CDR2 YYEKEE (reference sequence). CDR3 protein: CASSLVGSSRTDTQYF. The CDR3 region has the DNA TGTGCCAGCAGCTTGGTCGGGAGTAGCCGTACAGATACGCAGTATTTT.

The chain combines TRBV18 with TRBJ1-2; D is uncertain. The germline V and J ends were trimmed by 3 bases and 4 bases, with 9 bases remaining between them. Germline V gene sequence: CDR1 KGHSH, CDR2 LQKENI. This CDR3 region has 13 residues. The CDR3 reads CASSPDPAYGYTF. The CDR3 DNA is TGTGCCAGCTCACCCGACCCGGCCTATGGCTACACCTTC.

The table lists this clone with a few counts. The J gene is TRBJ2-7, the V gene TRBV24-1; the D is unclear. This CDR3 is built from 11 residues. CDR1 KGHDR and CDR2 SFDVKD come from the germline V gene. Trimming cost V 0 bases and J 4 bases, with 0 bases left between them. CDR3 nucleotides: TGTGCCACCAGTGATTTGTACGAGCAGTACTTC. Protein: CATSDLYEQYF.

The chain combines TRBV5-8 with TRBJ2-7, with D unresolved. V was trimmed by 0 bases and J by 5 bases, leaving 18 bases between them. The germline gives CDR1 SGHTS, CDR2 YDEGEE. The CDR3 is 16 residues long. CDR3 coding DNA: TGTGCCAGCAGCTTGGGAGTAAATCAAGACGGAGACGAGCAGTACTTC. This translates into CASSLGVNQDGDEQYF.

The CDR3 is CSVHAAGRAAGKLFF. Here the CDR3 DNA reads TGCAGCGTCCACGCTGCGGGACGGGCAGCAGGAAAACTGTTTTTT. The chain links TRBV29-1 to TRBJ1-4, with D maybe TRBD1 (5 bases). The CDR3 has 15 amino acids. The ends were cut back, 6 bases at V and 10 bases at J, with 24 bases in the middle. The germline V gene encodes CDR1 SQVTM and CDR2 ANQGSEA.

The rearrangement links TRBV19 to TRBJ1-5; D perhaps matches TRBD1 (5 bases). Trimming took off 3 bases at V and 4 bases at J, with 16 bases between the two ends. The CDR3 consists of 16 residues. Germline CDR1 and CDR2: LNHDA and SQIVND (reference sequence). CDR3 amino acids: CASSIASGRRNQPQHF. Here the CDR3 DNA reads TGTGCCAGTAGTATCGCTTCGGGACGGCGAAATCAGCCCCAGCATTTT.

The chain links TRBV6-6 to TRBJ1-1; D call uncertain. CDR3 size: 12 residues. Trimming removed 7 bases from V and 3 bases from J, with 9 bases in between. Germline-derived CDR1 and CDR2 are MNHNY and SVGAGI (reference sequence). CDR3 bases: TGTGCCAGCATCGGCACGCACACTGAAGCTTTCTTT. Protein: CASIGTHTEAFF.

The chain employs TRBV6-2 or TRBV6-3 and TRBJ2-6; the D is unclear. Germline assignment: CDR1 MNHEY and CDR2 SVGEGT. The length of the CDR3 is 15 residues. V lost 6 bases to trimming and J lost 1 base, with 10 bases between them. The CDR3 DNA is TGTGCCAGCAGCTCCCGGCAGTCTGGGGCCAACGTCCTGACTTTC. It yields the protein CASSSRQSGANVLTF.

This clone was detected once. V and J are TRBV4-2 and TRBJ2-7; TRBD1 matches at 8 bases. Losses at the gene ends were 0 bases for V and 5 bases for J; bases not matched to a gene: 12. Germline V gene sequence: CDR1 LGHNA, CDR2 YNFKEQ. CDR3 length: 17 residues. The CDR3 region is CASSQEATTGGWNEQYF. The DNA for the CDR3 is TGTGCCAGCAGCCAAGAAGCCACAACAGGGGGGTGGAACGAGCAGTACTTC.

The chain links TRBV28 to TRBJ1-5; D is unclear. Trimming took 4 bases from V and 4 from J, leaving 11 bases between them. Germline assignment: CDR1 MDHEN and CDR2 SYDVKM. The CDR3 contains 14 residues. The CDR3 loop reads CASSSDTANQPQHF. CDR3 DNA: TGTGCCAGCAGTTCCGACACGGCGAATCAGCCCCAGCATTTT. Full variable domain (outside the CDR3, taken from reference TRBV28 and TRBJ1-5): DVKVTQSSRYLVKRTGEKVFLECVQDMDHENMFWYRQDPGLGLRLIYFSYDVKMKEKGDIPEGYSVSREKKERFSLILESASTNQTSMYLCASSSDTANQPQHFGDGTRLSIL.

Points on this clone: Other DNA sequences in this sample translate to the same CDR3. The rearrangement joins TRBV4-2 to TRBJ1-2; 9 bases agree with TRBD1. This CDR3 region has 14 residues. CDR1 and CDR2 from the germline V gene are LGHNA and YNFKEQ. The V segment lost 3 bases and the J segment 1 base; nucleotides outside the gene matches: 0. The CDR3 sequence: CASSQDRGNYGYTF. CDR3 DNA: TGTGCCAGCAGCCAGGACAGGGGTAACTATGGCTACACCTTC.

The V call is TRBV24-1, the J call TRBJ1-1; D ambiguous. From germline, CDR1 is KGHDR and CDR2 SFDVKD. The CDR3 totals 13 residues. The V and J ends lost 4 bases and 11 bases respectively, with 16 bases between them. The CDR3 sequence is CATSDTYSGRAFF. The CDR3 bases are TGTGCCACCAGTGACACTTACTCGGGGAGGGCTTTCTTT.